These 22 T cell receptor beta chains were all obtained from the same sample, sequenced in a study of regulatory T cells in long-lasting Graves disease. For TCR beta, libraries came from iRepertoire HTBI primers and Arm-PCR of CDR3 regions. One entry per CDR3 protein, called by TCRdb with MiXCR from the multiplex PCR reads. The sample has almost 350,000 distinct CDR3 sequences; roughly 21% are singletons. Time point in this sample: persistent/refractory GD, antithyroid drugs over 5 years with positive TRAb. Preparation of the TCR library used RNA extracted from PBMCs. The sample here was peripheral blood mononuclear cells (PBMCs), taken when the disease was refractory, from a patient treated with antithyroid drugs. The receptors originated from a female donor with Graves disease.

The chain joins TRBV18 to TRBJ1-5, with no clear D. This CDR3 has 14 amino acids. Germline CDR1 reads KGHSH; CDR2 reads LQKENI. Trimming shortened V by 2 bases and J by 0 bases, and 5 bases separated the two germline ends. The CDR3 DNA reads as TGTGCCAGCTCACCATCGGATAGCAATCAGCCCCAGCATTTT. This translates into CASSPSDSNQPQHF.

CDR3 sequence: CASSHTGVTDTQYF. The CDR3 DNA reads as TGTGCCAGCTCCCACACAGGGGTTACAGATACGCAGTATTTT. The rearrangement uses TRBV18 and TRBJ2-3; 7 bases map to TRBD1. The CDR3 runs to 14 residues. V lost 6 bases and J lost 3; bases outside the gene matches: 6. In germline, CDR1 is KGHSH, CDR2 LQKENI.

The table lists this clonotype with many counts. J is TRBJ1-4 and V is TRBV11-2, with unresolved D. The CDR3 is 15 residues long. The germline gives CDR1 SGHAT, CDR2 FQNNGV. Deletions cut 5 bases from V and 0 bases from J, with 10 bases between. Here the CDR3 DNA reads TGTGCCAGCAGCATCCATGTTGCAACTAATGAAAAACTGTTTTTT. Protein sequence: CASSIHVATNEKLFF.

Remarks on this clonotype: It differs at one base from a far larger clone, so likely a read error. The chain recombines TRBV11-3 with TRBJ2-5, with D perhaps matching TRBD2 (6 bases). Germline assignment: CDR1 SGHNT and CDR2 YENEEA. CDR3 length equals 14 residues. CDR3: CASSSIRRGETRYF. DNA for the CDR3: TGTGCCAGCAGCTCAATTAGGAGGGGAGAGACCCGGTACTTC.

There are a few counts of this clonotype. The gene calls are TRBV30 and TRBJ2-5, with D possibly being TRBD2 (6 bases). This CDR3 has 15 residues. Deletions cut 0 bases from V and 0 bases from J, with 11 bases between. Germline-derived CDR1 and CDR2 are GTSNPN and SVGIG (reference sequence). CDR3 in amino acids: CAWSVSSAYQETQYF. CDR3 nucleotide sequence: TGTGCCTGGAGTGTTTCTAGCGCCTACCAAGAGACCCAGTACTTC.

About this clonotype itself: A much larger clone differs by one base, so this may be a read error. The chain is built from TRBV5-6 and TRBJ2-7; maybe TRBD1 (6 bases). The CDR3 loop spans 16 amino acids. The V gene's germline CDR1 is SGHDT and CDR2 YYEEEE. Here the CDR3 reads CASSSAVTGSMYERYF. CDR3 DNA: TGTGCCAGCAGCTCTGCCGTGACAGGTAGTATGTACGAGCGGTACTTC. Together with reference TRBV5-6 and TRBJ2-7, the CDR3 gives the full variable domain: DAGVTQSPTHLIKTRGQQVTLRCSPKSGHDTVSWYQQALGQGPQFIFQYYEEEERQRGNFPDRFSGHQFPNYSSELNVNALLLGDSALYLCASSSAVTGSMYERYFGPGTRLTVT.

This clonotype was found a few times. This sequence joins TRBV11-2 and TRBJ1-2, with a tentative D call TRBD1 (5 bases). CDR3 size: 15 residues. V lost 1 base to trimming and J lost 4 bases, with 13 bases between them. Germline V lookup: CDR1 SGHAT, CDR2 FQNNGV. CDR3 loop: CASSLVYGGAYGYTF. CDR3 coding DNA: TGTGCCAGCAGCTTAGTCTATGGAGGGGCCTATGGCTACACCTTC. The variable domain in full, completed from reference TRBV11-2 and TRBJ1-2, reads EAGVAQSPRYKIIEKRQSVAFWCNPISGHATLYWYQQILGQGPKLLIQFQNNGVVDDSQLPKDRFSAERLKGVDSTLKIQPAKLEDSAVYLCASSLVYGGAYGYTFGSGTRLTVV.

This chain joins TRBV13 and TRBJ2-3; D unresolved. V was cut by 7 bases and J by 2 bases, with 10 bases left in between. This CDR3 has 13 residues. The germline V gene encodes CDR1 PRHDT and CDR2 FYEKMQ (reference sequence). The CDR3 DNA reads as TGTGCCAGCAAGGGCCAAAACACAGATACGCAGTATTTT. The encoded protein is CASKGQNTDTQYF.

This clonotype came up many times. The rearrangement uses TRBV10-3 and TRBJ1-6, with 9 bases that match TRBD1. The J segment lost 6 bases and the V segment lost 4 bases, leaving 1 base of the junction unmatched. Germline V gene lookup returns CDR1 ENHRY and CDR2 SYGVKD. There are 14 residues in the CDR3. The chain's CDR3 is CAISADRGNSPLHF. In nucleotides, the CDR3 is TGTGCCATCAGTGCGGACAGGGGTAATTCACCCCTCCACTTT.

This clonotype was seen at least ten times. This chain links TRBV20-1 with TRBJ2-5; unclear D gene. The germline gives CDR1 DFQATT, CDR2 SNEGSKA (reference sequence). This CDR3 spans 12 amino acids. V dropped 4 bases and J dropped 2 bases, with 8 bases sitting between them. The CDR3 protein is CSAIVGQETQYF. CDR3 nucleotide sequence: TGCAGTGCTATTGTAGGGCAAGAGACCCAGTACTTC.

This chain connects TRBV4-1 to TRBJ1-5, with a possible D match to TRBD1 (6 bases). V was pared by 4 bases and J by 6 bases, with 16 bases between. There are 15 residues in the CDR3. Germline CDR1 is MGHRA and CDR2 is YSYEKL. For the CDR3, the DNA is TGCGCCAGCAGCCCCGGGGGCAAGGGGACTCAGCCCCAGCATTTT. Translation: CASSPGGKGTQPQHF.

This clonotype was picked up many times. The gene calls are TRBV6-1 and TRBJ2-7; the D gene is possibly TRBD1 (5 bases). This CDR3 has 15 residues. The V gene's germline CDR1 is MNHNS and CDR2 SASEGT. V shed 5 bases and J shed 0 bases, with 14 bases lying between them. CDR3 bases: TGTGCCAGCAGTACCTACAGAAGGGGCTCCTACGAGCAGTACTTC. Translating it yields CASSTYRRGSYEQYF.

Remarks on this clonotype: The limits of the CDR3 on the DNA are not certain, so only TCRdb's listed CDR3 is given. V usage is TRBV28 and J usage is TRBJ1-5; the table's D gene call, TRBD1, was not cross checked with the DNA. The CDR3 totals 14 residues, both ends included. The germline V gene encodes CDR1 MDHEN and CDR2 SYDVKM. The CDR3: CASSSGQGLQPQHF.

This clonotype was counted a few times. This chain connects TRBV4-2 to TRBJ2-7; TRBD2 aligns across 11 bases. The CDR3 sequence is 17 residues long. The germline CDR1 and CDR2 sequences are LGHNA and YNFKEQ. The J segment lost 4 bases and the V segment lost 1 base, leaving 9 bases of the junction unmatched. The DNA for the CDR3 is TGTGCCAGCAGCCAAGGTATACTAGCGGGAGTTTTGTACGAGCAGTACTTC. It yields the protein CASSQGILAGVLYEQYF.

This clonotype was recorded at least ten times. This sequence joins TRBV10-2 and TRBJ2-7; D is uncertain. Germline CDR1 is WSHSY and CDR2 is SAAADI. V dropped 7 bases and J dropped 3 bases, with 7 bases sitting between them. The CDR3 runs 11 residues. DNA for the CDR3: TGCGCCAGCAAAAAGGACTACGAGCAGTACTTC. Encoded protein: CASKKDYEQYF.

The chain links TRBV9 to TRBJ2-1, with TRBD2 matching over 8 bases. Trimming removed 0 bases from V and 3 bases from J; junction bases left unmatched: 5. The CDR3 spans 16 residues. CDR1 is SGDLS and CDR2 is YYNGEE in the germline V gene. The CDR3 reads CASSVVPGGDYNEQFF. The CDR3 DNA reads TGTGCCAGCAGCGTAGTTCCGGGAGGGGACTACAATGAGCAGTTCTTC.

Ten or more counts support this clonotype. The chain couples TRBV3-1 to TRBJ1-4; maybe TRBD1 (6 bases). This CDR3 is 16 amino acids long. Germline CDR1 and CDR2: LGHDT and YNNKEL (reference sequence). The ends were cut back, 4 bases at V and 0 bases at J, with 12 bases in the middle. CDR3 in amino acids: CASSPWGRATNEKLFF. The CDR3 DNA sequence: TGTGCCAGCAGCCCGTGGGGGCGAGCAACTAATGAAAAACTGTTTTTT. Full variable domain (remainder filled in from reference TRBV3-1 and TRBJ1-4): DTAVSQTPKYLVTQMGNDKSIKCEQNLGHDTMYWYKQDSKKFLKIMFSYNNKELIINETVPNRFSPKSPDKAHLNLHINSLELGDSAVYFCASSPWGRATNEKLFFGSGTQLSVL.

The sample holds a few counts of this clonotype. The chain combines TRBV10-3 with TRBJ1-5; D remains ambiguous. The CDR3 runs 17 residues. The germline V gene has CDR1 ENHRY and CDR2 SYGVKD. V lost 3 bases and J lost 9, with 24 bases in between. CDR3 sequence (DNA): TGTGCCATCAGTGAAAGCCGGGCGACGTCGTATACTCCGCCCCAGCATTTT. This codes for CAISESRATSYTPPQHF.

The chain joins TRBV29-1 to TRBJ1-1; the D gene is possibly TRBD1 (5 bases). The V gene lost 2 bases and the J gene lost 5 bases, with 12 bases spanning the gap. CDR1 and CDR2 (germline): SQVTM, ANQGSEA. CDR3 length: 13 residues. The CDR3 DNA reads TGCAGCGTTGAACAGGGACTTGGTACTGAAGCTTTCTTT. This gives the protein CSVEQGLGTEAFF.

Concerning this clonotype: This probably arose from a read error, given a far larger clone one base away. The chain employs TRBV7-9 and TRBJ2-5; D is ambiguous. Judging by the DNA end, TRBJ2-1 fits better; the J call may be wrong. Germline V gene data show CDR1 as SEHNR and CDR2 as FQNEAQ (reference sequence). The CDR3 loop spans 11 amino acids. The CDR3 loop reads CASNYREEQFF. In DNA form, the CDR3 reads TGTGCCAGCAACTATAGGGAAGAGCAGTTCTTC.

This clonotype has only a few counts. The gene calls are TRBV20-1 and TRBJ2-2; 8 bases align to TRBD1. This CDR3 has 14 residues. V trimming: 6 bases; J trimming: 8 bases; junction bases outside the gene matches: 11. CDR1 DFQATT and CDR2 SNEGSKA come from the germline V gene (reference sequence). CDR3 amino acids: CSAVRADRAGELFF. Written as DNA, the CDR3 is TGCAGTGCCGTAAGAGCGGACAGGGCTGGGGAGCTGTTTTTT.

For this clonotype: This may be a read error: a much more frequent sequence differs by one nucleotide. The chain carries TRBV29-1 and TRBJ2-6, with a tentative D call TRBD1 (5 bases). CDR1 and CDR2 (germline): SQVTM, ANQGSEA. The CDR3 contains 12 residues. The CDR3 DNA reads as TGCAGCGTTGAGGCTGGGGCCAACGCCCTGACTTTC. Encoded protein: CSVEAGANALTF.